What follows describes a single T cell receptor (beta chain). What it recognizes is unknown. The source of the sample is a study of OX40 agonist ivuxolimab in advanced cancers. Study summary: The patients received agonistic anti-OX40 (CD134) antibody ivuxolimab. From roughly 23 to 85 years was the age range, with a mean of around 60 years, and nearly 85% were male. Study-wide points: CD8+ T cells showed, on average, more clonal expansion than CD4+ cells.

TCRdb keeps only in-frame clones here, not all; method: immunoSEQ multiplex PCR. Of about 41,000 clones in the sample, about 86% are singletons; the top ten hold about a third. This specimen consisted of CD4+ or CD8+ T cells sorted from blood, obtained in a trial of the OX40 agonist ivuxolimab. The sequence came from an adult with an advanced solid tumor such as melanoma, head and neck, liver or kidney cancer.

CDR3: CASSLETGTYEQYF. The CDR3 DNA reads TGTGCCAGCAGCTTAGAAACAGGGACCTACGAGCAGTACTTC. This chain uses TRBV7-9 with TRBJ2-7; D possibly corresponds to TRBD1 (6 bases). CDR1 and CDR2 from the germline V gene are SEHNR and FQNEAQ (reference sequence). Trimming took 1 base from V and 2 from J, leaving 9 bases between them. This CDR3 comprises 14 residues.